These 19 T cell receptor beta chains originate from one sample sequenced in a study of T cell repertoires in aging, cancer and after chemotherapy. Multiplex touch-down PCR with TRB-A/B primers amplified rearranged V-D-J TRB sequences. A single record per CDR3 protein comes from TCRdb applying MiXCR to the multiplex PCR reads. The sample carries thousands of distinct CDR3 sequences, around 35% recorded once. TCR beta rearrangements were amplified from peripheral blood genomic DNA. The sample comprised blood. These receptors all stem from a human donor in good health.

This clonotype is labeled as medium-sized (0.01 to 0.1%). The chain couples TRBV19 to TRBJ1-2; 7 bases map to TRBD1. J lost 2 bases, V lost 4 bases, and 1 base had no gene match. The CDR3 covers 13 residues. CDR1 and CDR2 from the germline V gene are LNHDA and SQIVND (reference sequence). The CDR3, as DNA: TGTGCCAGTAGTACGGGACAGAACTATGGCTACACCTTC. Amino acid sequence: CASSTGQNYGYTF.

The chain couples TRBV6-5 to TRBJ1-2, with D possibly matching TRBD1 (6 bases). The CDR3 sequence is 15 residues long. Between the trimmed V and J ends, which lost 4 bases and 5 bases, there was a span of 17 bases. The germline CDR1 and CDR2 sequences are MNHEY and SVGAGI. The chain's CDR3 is CASSWAPGTIYGYTF. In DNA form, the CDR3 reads TGTGCCAGCAGTTGGGCCCCGGGGACAATTTATGGCTACACCTTC.

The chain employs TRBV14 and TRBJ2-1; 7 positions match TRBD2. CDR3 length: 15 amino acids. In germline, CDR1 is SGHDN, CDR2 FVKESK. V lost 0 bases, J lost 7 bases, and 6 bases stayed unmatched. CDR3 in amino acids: CASSQDGRLANEQFF. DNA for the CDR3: TGTGCCAGCAGCCAAGACGGGAGACTAGCTAATGAGCAGTTCTTC. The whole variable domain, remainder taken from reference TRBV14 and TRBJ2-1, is EAGVTQFPSHSVIEKGQTVTLRCDPISGHDNLYWYRRVMGKEIKFLLHFVKESKQDESGMPNNRFLAERTGGTYSTLKVQPAELEDSGVYFCASSQDGRLANEQFFGPGTRLTVL.

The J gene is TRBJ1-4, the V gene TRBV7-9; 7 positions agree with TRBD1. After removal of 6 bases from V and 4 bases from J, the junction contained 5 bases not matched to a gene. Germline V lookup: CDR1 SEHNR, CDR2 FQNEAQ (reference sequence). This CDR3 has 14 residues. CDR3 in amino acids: CASRARDSNEKLFF. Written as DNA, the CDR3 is TGTGCCAGCAGAGCCCGGGACAGTAATGAAAAACTGTTTTTT.

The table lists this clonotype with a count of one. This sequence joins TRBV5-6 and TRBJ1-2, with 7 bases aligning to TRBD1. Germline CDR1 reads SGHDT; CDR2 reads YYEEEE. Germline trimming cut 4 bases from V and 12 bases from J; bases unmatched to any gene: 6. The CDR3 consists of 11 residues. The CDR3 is CASSATGDDTF. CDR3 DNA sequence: TGTGCCAGCAGCGCAACAGGGGACGACACCTTC.

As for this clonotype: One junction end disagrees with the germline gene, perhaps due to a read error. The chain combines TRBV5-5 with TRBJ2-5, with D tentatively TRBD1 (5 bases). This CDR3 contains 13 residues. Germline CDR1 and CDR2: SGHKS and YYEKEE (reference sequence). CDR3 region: CASSLADRETQYF. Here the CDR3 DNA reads TGCGCCAGCAGCTTAGCCGACAGAGAGACCCAGTACTTC.

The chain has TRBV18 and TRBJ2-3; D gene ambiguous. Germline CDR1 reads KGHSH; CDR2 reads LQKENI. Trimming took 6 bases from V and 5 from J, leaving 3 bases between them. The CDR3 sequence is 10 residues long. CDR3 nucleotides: TGTGCCAGCTCCAGAGATACGCAGTATTTT. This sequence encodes CASSRDTQYF.

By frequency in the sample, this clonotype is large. CDR3 amino acids: CSVSTSGGGDTQYF. The CDR3, as DNA: TGCAGCGTTTCTACTAGCGGGGGGGGAGATACGCAGTATTTT. The rearrangement joins TRBV29-1 to TRBJ2-3; 13 positions agree with TRBD2. From germline, CDR1 is SQVTM and CDR2 ANQGSEA. V gave up 5 bases and J gave up 5 bases; unmatched junction bases: 4. The CDR3 covers 14 residues.

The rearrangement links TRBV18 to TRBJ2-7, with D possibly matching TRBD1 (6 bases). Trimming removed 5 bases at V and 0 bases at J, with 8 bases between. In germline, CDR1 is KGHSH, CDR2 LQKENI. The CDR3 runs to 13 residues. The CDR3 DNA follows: TGTGCCAGCTCAACAGGGAGCTCCTACGAGCAGTACTTC. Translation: CASSTGSSYEQYF. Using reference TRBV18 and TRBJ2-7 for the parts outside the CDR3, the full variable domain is NAGVMQNPRHLVRRRGQEARLRCSPMKGHSHVYWYRQLPEEGLKFMVYLQKENIIDESGMPKERFSAEFPKEGPSILRIQQVVRGDSAAYFCASSTGSSYEQYFGPGTRLTVT.

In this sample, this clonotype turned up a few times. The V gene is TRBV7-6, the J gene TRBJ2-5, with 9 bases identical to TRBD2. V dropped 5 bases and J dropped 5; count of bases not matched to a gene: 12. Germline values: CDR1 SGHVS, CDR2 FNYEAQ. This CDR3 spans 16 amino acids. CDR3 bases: TGTGCCAGCAGCGGACGTGCCGGACTAGCGTGGGAGACCCAGTACTTC. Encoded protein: CASSGRAGLAWETQYF.

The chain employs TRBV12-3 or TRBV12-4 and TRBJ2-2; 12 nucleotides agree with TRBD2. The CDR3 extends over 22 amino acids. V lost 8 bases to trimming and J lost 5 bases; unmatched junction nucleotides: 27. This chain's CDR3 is CASLSIPLSWTSGTPNTGELFF. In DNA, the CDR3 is TGTGCCAGCCTATCAATACCGCTCTCCTGGACTAGCGGGACCCCCAATACCGGGGAGCTGTTTTTT.

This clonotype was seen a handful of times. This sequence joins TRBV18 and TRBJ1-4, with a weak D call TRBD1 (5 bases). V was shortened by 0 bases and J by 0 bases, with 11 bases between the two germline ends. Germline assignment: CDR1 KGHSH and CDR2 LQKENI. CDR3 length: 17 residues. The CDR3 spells CASSPPEGLTTNEKLFF. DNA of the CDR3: TGTGCCAGCTCACCACCCGAGGGGTTAACAACTAATGAAAAACTGTTTTTT.

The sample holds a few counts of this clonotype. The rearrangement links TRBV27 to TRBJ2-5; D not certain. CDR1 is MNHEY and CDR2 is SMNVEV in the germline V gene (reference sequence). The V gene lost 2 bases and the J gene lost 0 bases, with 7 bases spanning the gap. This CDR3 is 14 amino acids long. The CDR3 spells CASSLNPDQETQYF. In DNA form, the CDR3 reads TGTGCCAGCAGTTTAAATCCCGACCAAGAGACCCAGTACTTC.

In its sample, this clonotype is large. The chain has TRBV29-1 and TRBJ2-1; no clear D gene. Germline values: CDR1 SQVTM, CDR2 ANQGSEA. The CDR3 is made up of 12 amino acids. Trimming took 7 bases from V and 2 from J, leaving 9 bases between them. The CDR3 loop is CSGGTAYNEQFF. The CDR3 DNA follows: TGCAGCGGAGGCACTGCCTACAATGAGCAGTTCTTC.

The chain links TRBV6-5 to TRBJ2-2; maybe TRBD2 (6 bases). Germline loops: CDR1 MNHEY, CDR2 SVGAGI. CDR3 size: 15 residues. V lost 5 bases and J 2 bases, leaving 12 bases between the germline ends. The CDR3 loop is CASSTGLLNTGELFF. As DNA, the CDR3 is TGTGCCAGCAGTACGGGACTTCTTAACACCGGGGAGCTGTTTTTT.

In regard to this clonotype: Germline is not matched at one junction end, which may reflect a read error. Here the CDR3 reads CASSRGAEGTNTQYF. The CDR3 DNA reads TGCGCCAGCAGCCGGGGAGCAGAAGGCACAAATACGCAGTATTTT. The gene calls are TRBV5-1 and TRBJ2-3; tentatively, D is TRBD2 (5 bases). Germline V gives CDR1 SGHRS, CDR2 YFSETQ. The CDR3 consists of 15 residues.

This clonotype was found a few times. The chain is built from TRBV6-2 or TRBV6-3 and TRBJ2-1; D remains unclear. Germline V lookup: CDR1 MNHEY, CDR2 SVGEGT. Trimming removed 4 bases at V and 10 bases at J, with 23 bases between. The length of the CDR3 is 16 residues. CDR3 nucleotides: TGTGCCAGCAGTTCACACCCAACCTCCGGTTTTGCCGAGCAGTTCTTC. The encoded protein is CASSSHPTSGFAEQFF.

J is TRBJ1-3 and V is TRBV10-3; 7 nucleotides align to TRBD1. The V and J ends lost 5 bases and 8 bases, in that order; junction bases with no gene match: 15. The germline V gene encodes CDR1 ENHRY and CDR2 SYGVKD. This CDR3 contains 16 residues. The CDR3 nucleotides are TGTGCCATCAGTTCACAGGGGTCGCCCTCGGAGGACACCATATATTTT. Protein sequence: CAISSQGSPSEDTIYF.

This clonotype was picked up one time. CDR3 loop: CASSIRRRDQGYTF. CDR3 DNA sequence: TGTGCCAGCTCTATCCGGAGGAGGGACCAAGGCTACACCTTC. The chain recombines TRBV6-5 with TRBJ1-2; tentatively, D is TRBD1 (5 bases). The ends were cut back, 8 bases at V and 8 bases at J, with 21 bases in the middle. Per the germline V gene, CDR1 is MNHEY and CDR2 is SVGAGI. CDR3 length: 14 residues.